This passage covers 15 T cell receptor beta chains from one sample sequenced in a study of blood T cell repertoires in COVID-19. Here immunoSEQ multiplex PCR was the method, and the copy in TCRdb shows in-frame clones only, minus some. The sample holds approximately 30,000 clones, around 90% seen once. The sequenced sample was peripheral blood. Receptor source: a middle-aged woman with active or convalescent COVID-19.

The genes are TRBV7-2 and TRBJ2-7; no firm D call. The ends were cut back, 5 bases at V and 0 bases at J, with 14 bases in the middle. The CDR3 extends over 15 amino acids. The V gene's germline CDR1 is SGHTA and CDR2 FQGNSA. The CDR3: CASSIPPPSSYEQYF. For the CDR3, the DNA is TGTGCCAGCAGCATCCCTCCCCCGAGCTCCTACGAGCAGTACTTC.

CDR3 sequence: CASSIGEREGVREQFF. The CDR3 DNA is TGTGCCAGTAGTATAGGTGAGCGGGAGGGGGTCCGGGAGCAGTTCTTC. J is TRBJ2-1 and V is TRBV19, with 10 bases lining up with TRBD2. Trimming cost V 1 base and J 10 bases; bases outside gene matches: 10. The V gene's germline CDR1 is LNHDA and CDR2 SQIVND (reference sequence). CDR3 size: 16 residues.

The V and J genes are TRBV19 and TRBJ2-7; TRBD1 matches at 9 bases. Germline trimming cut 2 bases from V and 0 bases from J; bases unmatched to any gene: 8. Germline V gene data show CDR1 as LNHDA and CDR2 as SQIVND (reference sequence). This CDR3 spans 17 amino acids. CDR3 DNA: TGTGCCAGTAGTATACGGACAGGGGCAATCGGCTCCTACGAGCAGTACTTC. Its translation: CASSIRTGAIGSYEQYF.

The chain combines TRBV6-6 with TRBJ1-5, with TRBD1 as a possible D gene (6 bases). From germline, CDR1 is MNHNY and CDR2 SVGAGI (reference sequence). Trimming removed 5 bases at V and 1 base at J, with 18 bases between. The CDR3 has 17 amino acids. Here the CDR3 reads CASSLRSGELSNQPQHF. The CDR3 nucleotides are TGTGCCAGCAGTCTTCGGTCAGGGGAGTTGAGCAATCAGCCCCAGCATTTT.

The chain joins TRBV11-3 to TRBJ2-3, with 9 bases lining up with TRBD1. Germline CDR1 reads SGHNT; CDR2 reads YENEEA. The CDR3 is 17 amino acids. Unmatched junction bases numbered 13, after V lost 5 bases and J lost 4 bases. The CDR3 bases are TGTGCCAGCAGCCTTGGAGGATGGACAGGGGATGCAGATACGCAGTATTTT. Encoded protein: CASSLGGWTGDADTQYF. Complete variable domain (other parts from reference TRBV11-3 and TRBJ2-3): EAGVVQSPRYKIIEKKQPVAFWCNPISGHNTLYWYLQNLGQGPELLIRYENEEAVDDSQLPKDRFSAERLKGVDSTLKIQPAELGDSAVYLCASSLGGWTGDADTQYFGPGTRLTVL.

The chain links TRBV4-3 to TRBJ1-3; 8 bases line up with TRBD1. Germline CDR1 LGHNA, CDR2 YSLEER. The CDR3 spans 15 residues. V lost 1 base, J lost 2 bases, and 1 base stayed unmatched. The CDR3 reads CASSQGTGPGNTIYF. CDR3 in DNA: TGCGCCAGCAGCCAAGGGACAGGGCCTGGAAACACCATATATTTT.

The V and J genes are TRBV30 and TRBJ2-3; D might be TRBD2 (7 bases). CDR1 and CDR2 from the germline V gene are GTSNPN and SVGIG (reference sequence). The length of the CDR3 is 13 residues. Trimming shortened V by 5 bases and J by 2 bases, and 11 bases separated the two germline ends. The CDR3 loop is CAWRGADTDTQYF. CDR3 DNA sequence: TGTGCCTGGCGGGGGGCTGACACAGATACGCAGTATTTT.

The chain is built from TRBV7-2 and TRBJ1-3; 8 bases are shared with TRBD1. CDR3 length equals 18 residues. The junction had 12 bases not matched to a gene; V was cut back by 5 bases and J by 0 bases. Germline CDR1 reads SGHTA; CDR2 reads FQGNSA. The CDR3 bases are TGTGCCAGCAGCCTACTAGGACAGGGATTGTCCTCTGGAAACACCATATATTTT. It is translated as CASSLLGQGLSSGNTIYF.

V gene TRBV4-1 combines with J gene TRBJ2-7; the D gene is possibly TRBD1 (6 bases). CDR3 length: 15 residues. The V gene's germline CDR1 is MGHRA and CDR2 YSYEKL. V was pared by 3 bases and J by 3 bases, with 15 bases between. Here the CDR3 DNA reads TGCGCCAGCAGCCAGGCGCAGGGGTTGCACTACGAGCAGTACTTC. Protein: CASSQAQGLHYEQYF.

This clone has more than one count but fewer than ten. The CDR3 loop is CASSQTTGTNSYNEQFF. The CDR3, as DNA: TGTGCCAGCAGCCAAACCACCGGGACTAACTCCTACAATGAGCAGTTCTTC. The chain links TRBV7-6 to TRBJ2-1; the match to TRBD2 covers 7 bases. V lost 5 bases and J lost 0; bases outside the gene matches: 10. Looked up from germline, CDR1 is SGHVS and CDR2 is FNYEAQ. CDR3 length: 17 amino acids. Using reference TRBV7-6 and TRBJ2-1 for the parts outside the CDR3, the full variable domain is GAGVSQSPRYKVTKRGQDVALRCDPISGHVSLYWYRQALGQGPEFLTYFNYEAQQDKSGLPNDRFSAERPEGSISTLTIQRTEQRDSAMYRCASSQTTGTNSYNEQFFGPGTRLTVL.

The CDR3 DNA is TGTGCCAGCAAACAAGACAGGGGGAGCACAGATACGCAGTATTTT. Translated: CASKQDRGSTDTQYF. The chain recombines TRBV2 with TRBJ2-3; 9 positions match TRBD1. The CDR3 sequence is 15 residues long. The V segment lost 7 bases and the J segment 0 bases; nucleotides outside the gene matches: 5. Germline lookup yields CDR1 SNHLY and CDR2 FYNNEI. The entire variable domain, with the rest obtained from reference TRBV2 and TRBJ2-3, is as follows: EPEVTQTPSHQVTQMGQEVILRCVPISNHLYFYWYRQILGQKVEFLVSFYNNEISEKSEIFDDQFSVERPDGSNFTLKIRSTKLEDSAMYFCASKQDRGSTDTQYFGPGTRLTVL.

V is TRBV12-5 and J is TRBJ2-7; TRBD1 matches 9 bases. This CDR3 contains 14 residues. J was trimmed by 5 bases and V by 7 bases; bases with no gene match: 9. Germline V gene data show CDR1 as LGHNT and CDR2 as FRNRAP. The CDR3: CASVGGQGYNEQYF. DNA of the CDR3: TGTGCTAGTGTTGGGGGACAGGGTTATAACGAGCAGTACTTC. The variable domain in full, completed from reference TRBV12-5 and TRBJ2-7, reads DARVTQTPRHKVTEMGQEVTMRCQPILGHNTVFWYRQTMMQGLELLAYFRNRAPLDDSGMPKDRFSAEMPDATLATLKIQPSEPRDSAVYFCASVGGQGYNEQYFGPGTRLTVT.

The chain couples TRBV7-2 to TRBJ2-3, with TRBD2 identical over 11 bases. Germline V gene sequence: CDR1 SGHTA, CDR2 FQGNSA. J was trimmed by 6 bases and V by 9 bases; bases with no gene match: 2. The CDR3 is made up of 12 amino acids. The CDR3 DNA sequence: TGTGCCAGTAGCGGGGGGGCGGATACGCAGTATTTT. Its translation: CASSGGADTQYF.

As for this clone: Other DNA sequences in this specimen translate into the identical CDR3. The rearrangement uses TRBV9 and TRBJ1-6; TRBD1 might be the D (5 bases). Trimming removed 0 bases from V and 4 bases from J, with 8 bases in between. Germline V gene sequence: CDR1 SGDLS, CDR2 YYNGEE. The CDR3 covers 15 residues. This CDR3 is CASSVAGSYNSPLHF. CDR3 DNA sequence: TGTGCCAGCAGCGTAGCAGGGTCTTATAATTCACCCCTCCACTTT.

The CDR3 reads CASSYYSGDFYEQYF. CDR3 sequence (DNA): TGTGCCAGCAGCTACTATAGCGGGGATTTCTACGAGCAGTACTTC. The chain combines TRBV5-6 with TRBJ2-7; 8 nucleotides align to TRBD2. This CDR3 comprises 15 residues. The V and J ends lost 3 bases and 3 bases, in that order; junction bases with no gene match: 8. Germline CDR1 and CDR2: SGHDT and YYEEEE.